A selection of T cell receptor beta chains follows, all from one sample in a study of Graves' ophthalmopathy and Graves' hyperthyroidism. TCRdb redid the calling of the multiplex PCR reads with MiXCR, one entry per CDR3 protein. The data contain some 1.1 million distinct CDR3 sequences, about 38% of them seen just once; the ten biggest clones take up roughly 10%. Sequenced input: peripheral blood or thyroid tissue (not recorded which). Receptors originate from an adult man with Graves' hyperthyroidism. Both conserved end residues are part of each CDR3. Size is omitted from some rows. Given values are once, few, many or a class for expanded clones.

v_gene	j_gene	abundance	CDR3aa
TRBV7-9	TRBJ1-2	many	CASIRSVQRLNYGYTF
TRBV7-8	TRBJ2-7	NA	CASSSTGGESYEQYF
TRBV9	TRBJ1-1	NA	CAGSVAGEALEGKAEAFF
TRBV10-3	TRBJ2-2	NA	CASRNKEPKSSGELFF
TRBV9	TRBJ2-7	NA	CASSVVPSGTYEQYF
TRBV24-1	TRBJ1-2	NA	CATSDYVGGGDYGYTF
TRBV10-3	TRBJ1-4	NA	CAISKHPTNEKLFF
TRBV7-8	TRBJ1-6	NA	CASSLVVGTVNNSPLHF
TRBV7-2	TRBJ1-2	many	CASSPSRNNYGYTF
TRBV10-2	TRBJ2-2	NA	CASNPGQGRTGELFF
TRBV24-1	TRBJ2-7	many	CATSESGTSSYEQYF
TRBV4-1	TRBJ1-5	NA	CASSQDRDRGNQPQHF
TRBV14	TRBJ1-2	many	CASSHRDSETTNYGYTF
TRBV9	TRBJ1-2	many	CASSDDRELPYGYTF
TRBV25-1	TRBJ1-1	NA	CASSEVGQQNTEAFF
TRBV29-1	TRBJ1-2	NA	CSVAGGSGTSSYTF
TRBV24-1	TRBJ2-2	many	CATSVDRGGDGTGELFF
TRBV19	TRBJ1-1	many	CATQGGNTEAFF
TRBV28	TRBJ1-6	NA	CASFSNDRVDNSPLHF
TRBV29-1	TRBJ2-7	NA	CSVEGGQSGEQYF
TRBV15	TRBJ2-3	few	CATSRRSPEWDRVWSTDTQYF
TRBV6-2/TRBV6-3	TRBJ2-7	NA	CASSPQPGTVGYYEQYF
TRBV3-1	TRBJ2-5	many	CASSQRGRETQYF
TRBV6-1	TRBJ2-6	few	CASKDLIYGANVLTF
TRBV12-5	TRBJ1-1	few	CASGSSMNTEAFF
TRBV7-8	TRBJ1-5	few	CASSSPAGTEDQPQHF
TRBV20-1	TRBJ1-1	NA	CSARNGWDTEAFF
TRBV4-1	TRBJ1-4	few	CASSQAPGLGNEKLFF
TRBV4-3	TRBJ2-5	many	CASSLGYSETQYF
TRBV12-3/TRBV12-4	TRBJ1-1	many	CASTPFHDIANTEAFF
TRBV7-9	TRBJ2-7	many	CASRSTTGNEQYF
TRBV7-2	TRBJ1-1	many	CASSQGATNTEAFF
TRBV10-2	TRBJ2-7	many	CASSVQGQGIAYEQYF
TRBV5-5	TRBJ1-1	NA	CASSHESGTSVTEAFF
TRBV20-1	TRBJ2-5	many	CSASIRAGGSQETQYF
TRBV6-5	TRBJ2-7	NA	CASSYQLAGGHEQYF
TRBV10-2	TRBJ1-2	NA	CASSPGTDLRLGYTF
TRBV10-3	TRBJ2-2	many	CAISFGSRDTGELFF
TRBV19	TRBJ1-2	NA	CASSIGSAGYTF
TRBV20-1	TRBJ2-7	NA	CSARSTGGSYEQYF
TRBV19	TRBJ2-2	NA	CASKNSAFTGELFF
TRBV5-4	TRBJ2-5	many	CASSSIMGQETQYF
TRBV30	TRBJ2-6	NA	CAWTQRGGTGANVLTF
TRBV4-3	TRBJ2-2	NA	CASSPKGGYDTGELFF
TRBV10-2	TRBJ2-7	many	CASSERRSYEQYF
TRBV4-3	TRBJ1-5	many	CASSQGGGQPQHF
TRBV18	TRBJ1-5	many	CASSTTGRSNQPQHF
TRBV4-1	TRBJ1-6	few	CASLPGQGYSPLHF
TRBV29-1	TRBJ2-7	many	CSVEGPLYYEQYF
TRBV11-2	TRBJ2-7	NA	CASSPRGGGRKEQYF
TRBV10-2	TRBJ1-2	NA	CASSQRYGTGVSLTSGYTF
TRBV7-2	TRBJ1-2	NA	CASSSRPTHQRAYGYTF
TRBV5-1	TRBJ1-1	NA	CASSAKQGPMNTEAFF
TRBV18	TRBJ1-2	few	CASSSDTNIVGYTF
TRBV5-8	TRBJ2-7	few	CASSPIAGNSYEQYF
TRBV7-9	TRBJ2-2	NA	CASSVAGTANTGELFF
TRBV29-1	TRBJ1-5	many	CSGGDSQPQHF